The 31 T cell receptor beta chains below all came from one sample that was sequenced in a study of CXCR3-negative and CXCR3-positive naive CD8 T cells. Study-wide results and caveats: TRB CDR3s were more hydrophobic in CXCR3-positive than in CXCR3-negative naive cells.

All TRB cDNA libraries came from 5' RACE performed with UMI labels. TCRdb reanalyzed the 5' RACE reads and collapses them to one entry per CDR3 protein, without DNA. This listing includes 110,000 or so distinct CDR3 sequences. No cognate antigen is known for these TCRs. Sequences were obtained from naive CXCR3+ CD8+ T cells from blood. Described subset: CD45RO-CCR7+CD27+CD95- naive CD8+ T cells expressing CXCR3 (TNR3+). The source of these receptors is a human donor in good health. Some clones in this sample may be carry-over from other donors' samples.

V usage is TRBV28 and J usage is TRBJ2-1; the TCRdb call, TRBD2, lacks DNA for checking. The CDR3 spans 16 residues. Per germline, CDR1 MDHEN and CDR2 SYDVKM. The CDR3 loop is CASSPRRRASYNEQFF.

The chain is built from TRBV3-1 and TRBJ2-1. There are 13 residues in the CDR3. Germline values: CDR1 LGHDT, CDR2 YNNKEL (reference sequence). The CDR3 sequence: CASSQEEYNEQFF.

The chain carries TRBV7-8 and TRBJ2-2; absent DNA, TCRdb's TRBD2 call cannot be checked. Germline V gives CDR1 SGHVS, CDR2 FQNEAQ. The CDR3 spans 17 residues. The CDR3 loop is CASSLAQGLSHTGELFF.

The V gene is TRBV5-8, the J gene TRBJ2-7; TCRdb's assignment of TRBD1 cannot be checked, as there is no DNA. Germline CDR1 is SGHTS and CDR2 is YDEGEE. The CDR3 contains 12 residues. CDR3 protein: CASNPGGYEQYF.

The chain combines TRBV3-1 with TRBJ2-7; the D call of TRBD2 rests on TCRdb alone, since no DNA is present to check it. CDR1 and CDR2 from the germline V gene are LGHDT and YNNKEL (reference sequence). The CDR3 loop spans 16 amino acids. CDR3 sequence reads: CASSPEGWRGGLEQYF.

CDR3 amino acids: CASTSSFYEQYF. The J gene is TRBJ2-7, the V gene TRBV2. Germline CDR1 SNHLY, CDR2 FYNNEI. The CDR3 covers 12 residues.

The V gene is TRBV20-1, the J gene TRBJ2-7; no DNA is available, so the TRBD2 call from TCRdb remains unchecked. The germline V gene encodes CDR1 DFQATT and CDR2 SNEGSKA (reference sequence). The CDR3 contains 13 residues. CDR3 sequence: CSAAGTSAYEQYF.

The V call is TRBV7-8, the J call TRBJ2-2; the D call of TRBD2 rests on TCRdb alone, since no DNA is present to check it. CDR1 SGHVS and CDR2 FQNEAQ come from the germline V gene. CDR3 length equals 16 residues. CDR3 protein: CASSLLWTSGTGELFF.

The chain recombines TRBV7-6 with TRBJ2-2; there is no DNA to check the TCRdb D call of TRBD1. The CDR3 covers 15 residues. The V gene's germline CDR1 is SGHVS and CDR2 FNYEAQ. The CDR3 is CASSLRGGNTGELFF. Drawing the rest from reference TRBV7-6 and TRBJ2-2, the complete variable domain is GAGVSQSPRYKVTKRGQDVALRCDPISGHVSLYWYRQALGQGPEFLTYFNYEAQQDKSGLPNDRFSAERPEGSISTLTIQRTEQRDSAMYRCASSLRGGNTGELFFGEGSRLTVL.

This chain joins TRBV7-7 and TRBJ2-2; TCRdb picks TRBD2, but there is no DNA to check that call. The germline CDR1 and CDR2 sequences are SSHAT and FNYEAQ (reference sequence). The CDR3 is 18 residues long. CDR3 sequence reads: CASSSRLLAGGTTGELFF.

The chain recombines TRBV7-3 with TRBJ1-6; the TCRdb D gene call, TRBD1, has no DNA to confirm it. There are 13 residues in the CDR3. Germline CDR1 SGHTA, CDR2 FQGTGA. The CDR3 sequence is CASSFGGNSPLHF.

The CDR3 spells CASSWTMSYEQYF. The gene calls are TRBV12-3 or TRBV12-4 and TRBJ2-7; TCRdb's D call, TRBD1, is unchecked because there is no DNA. This CDR3 comprises 13 residues.

V and J are TRBV13 and TRBJ2-3; TCRdb picks TRBD1, but there is no DNA to check that call. From germline, CDR1 is PRHDT and CDR2 FYEKMQ (reference sequence). The CDR3 extends over 12 amino acids. CDR3 residues: CASTPRVDTQYF.

The chain is built from TRBV2 and TRBJ1-4; TCRdb's D gene call, TRBD1, goes unchecked for lack of DNA. CDR1 is SNHLY and CDR2 is FYNNEI in the germline V gene. This CDR3 has 15 amino acids. CDR3 protein: CASSEPETQNEKLFF.

V usage is TRBV5-1 and J usage is TRBJ2-7; the D call from TCRdb, TRBD2, cannot be confirmed without DNA. The CDR3 is 14 residues long. Germline CDR1 SGHRS, CDR2 YFSETQ. The chain's CDR3 is CASSFTGGSYEQYF.

The V and J genes are TRBV29-1 and TRBJ2-3; TCRdb returns TRBD1, unconfirmable since there is no DNA. The germline V gene encodes CDR1 SQVTM and CDR2 ANQGSEA. The CDR3 runs to 14 residues. Here the CDR3 reads CSALTARSTDTQYF.

The V gene is TRBV19, the J gene TRBJ2-7. This CDR3 is 14 amino acids long. Looked up from germline, CDR1 is LNHDA and CDR2 is SQIVND (reference sequence). Here the CDR3 reads CASSIPRKPYEQYF.

The V gene is TRBV28, the J gene TRBJ1-2; TCRdb returns TRBD1, unconfirmable since there is no DNA. This CDR3 is built from 15 residues. From germline, CDR1 is MDHEN and CDR2 SYDVKM. This CDR3 reads CASSLLLQGEEGYTF.

The chain couples TRBV6-4 to TRBJ2-7; no DNA is available, so the TRBD2 call from TCRdb remains unchecked. Germline CDR1 MRHNA, CDR2 SNTAGT. The CDR3 spans 18 residues. The CDR3 sequence: CASSDNPTSGRAFYEQYF.

V is TRBV7-9 and J is TRBJ2-7. The CDR3 has 11 residues. Per germline, CDR1 SEHNR and CDR2 FQNEAQ (reference sequence). The CDR3 region is CASSLVYEQYF.

The gene calls are TRBV5-1 and TRBJ1-1. Per the germline V gene, CDR1 is SGHRS and CDR2 is YFSETQ. This CDR3 spans 11 amino acids. The CDR3 reads CASASYTEAFF.

The V and J genes are TRBV27 and TRBJ2-5; TCRdb outputs TRBD1, but without DNA this stays unchecked. Germline values: CDR1 MNHEY, CDR2 SMNVEV (reference sequence). The CDR3 consists of 16 residues. The CDR3: CASSQLDRGFQETQYF.

V usage is TRBV12-3 or TRBV12-4 and J usage is TRBJ2-1. CDR3 length: 11 amino acids. The CDR3 here is CASSSNHEQFF.

V and J are TRBV21-1 and TRBJ2-4; TCRdb returns TRBD1, unconfirmable since there is no DNA. TRBV21-1 is listed as a pseudogene. CDR3 length equals 17 residues. This CDR3 reads CASSKNPGPLAKNIQYF.

This sequence joins TRBV6-6 and TRBJ2-2; the D call from TCRdb, TRBD2, cannot be confirmed without DNA. The CDR3 is 18 amino acids. Germline CDR1 and CDR2: MNHNY and SVGAGI (reference sequence). The CDR3 spells CASSYSLAGYGNTGELFF.

The CDR3 reads CASSPPGLANTGELFF. V usage is TRBV12-3 or TRBV12-4 and J usage is TRBJ2-2; the D call from TCRdb, TRBD2, cannot be confirmed without DNA. The CDR3 spans 16 residues.

The J gene is TRBJ2-2, the V gene TRBV6-2 or TRBV6-3. The CDR3 is 14 amino acids. Looked up from germline, CDR1 is MNHEY and CDR2 is SVGEGT. CDR3 residues: CASSYVQLTGELFF.

V and J are TRBV7-9 and TRBJ2-7; TCRdb's D call, TRBD1, is unchecked because there is no DNA. From germline, CDR1 is SEHNR and CDR2 FQNEAQ (reference sequence). This CDR3 spans 16 amino acids. The chain's CDR3 is CASSFPPAVSSYEQYF.

This rearrangement joins TRBV29-1 to TRBJ2-7; the D gene TCRdb calls, TRBD1, cannot be checked with no DNA. The germline gives CDR1 SQVTM, CDR2 ANQGSEA. The CDR3 totals 13 residues. The CDR3 spells CSVVPTDYYEQYF.

The chain combines TRBV20-1 with TRBJ2-1; TCRdb's D call, TRBD2, is unchecked because there is no DNA. The CDR3 is made up of 13 amino acids. Germline-derived CDR1 and CDR2 are DFQATT and SNEGSKA (reference sequence). The CDR3 sequence: CSASRGNGNEQFF.

The chain recombines TRBV15 with TRBJ1-5; TCRdb reports TRBD1, a call that lacks DNA to check it against. Germline V lookup: CDR1 LNHNV, CDR2 YYDKDF (reference sequence). CDR3 length: 14 residues. The CDR3 is CATSHGQGFQPQHF.